Below, one T cell receptor (beta chain) is given with its context. In TCRdb, the RT-PCR reads were re-called with MiXCR into one record per CDR3 protein. This sample has about 680,000 distinct CDR3 sequences; 11% to 15% occur once, and the top ten carry about 3.6%. CDR3 size: 16 residues. The germline V and J ends were trimmed by 6 bases and 0 bases, with 15 bases remaining between them. Germline V gives CDR1 LNHDA, CDR2 SQIVND (reference sequence). Input material: memory CD4+ T cells from blood. The receptor comes from a female donor in good health, serving as a healthy control. The chain joins TRBV19 to TRBJ2-1; D gene unclear. The CDR3: CASRRGPVSSYNEQFF. CDR3 DNA: TGTGCCAGTAGGCGAGGCCCCGTCAGCTCCTACAATGAGCAGTTCTTC.